This TCR beta chain was found in a study of PD-L1 blockade in urothelial cancer (dated by TCRdb to 2015 to 2018). A note on the overall study: All patients started therapy around 2014 and received atezolizumab 1,200 mg intravenously every 3 weeks. About 85% of the 29 patients were males with bladder-origin urothelial cancer, and about 60% of the roughly 29 reported a prior smoking history. Durable clinical benefit was defined as a progression-free survival longer than 6 months, and TCR features were additionally tested against progression-free survival and overall survival. About 10 patients reached durable clinical benefit, while fewer than 25 patients did not. Patients had an ECOG performance status of 0 or 1 and had received between 0 and 3 prior chemotherapy regimens. Pretreatment blood TCR-seq was available for fewer than 30 patients, at least one posttreatment blood collection was obtained for some 24 patients, and tumor TCR-seq was available for some 24 patients. The study was an exploratory multi-omic analysis of somatic, immune and clinical correlates of response to PD-L1 blockade with atezolizumab in urothelial cancer. Blood samples yielded a median of roughly 140,000 T cells and more than 80,000 unique TCRs, with median clonality 0.080. Whole exome sequencing and RNA sequencing of pretreatment tumors were performed alongside TCR sequencing in the same patients. Pretreatment tumor samples and matched peripheral blood, collected serially before and after atezolizumab treatment, underwent TCR sequencing. Blood samples were analyzed at two time points: 3 weeks after treatment start (second dose) and 6 weeks after treatment start. What the authors observed across the whole study: A pretreatment peripheral blood TCR clonality below the median was linked to improved progression-free and overall survival. Because of the small sample size (n ≈ 29) and the many exploratory analyses performed, the results are intended to be regarded as hypothesis-generating. Patients with durable benefit showed greater expansion of tumor-associated TCR clones in peripheral blood 3 weeks after starting treatment (n of about 22, p = 0.022).

Remarks on this clone: Its antigen remains undetermined. No base quality values were provided; no much bigger clone lies one nucleotide off.

The cohort included about 27 patients with locally advanced or metastatic urothelial carcinoma who were treated at Memorial Sloan Kettering on a trial protocol. Peripheral blood mononuclear cells were collected pretreatment and during treatment, with between 1 and 8 total time points obtained per patient. The Qiagen DNeasy Blood extraction kit was used to purify genomic DNA from total PBMCs and from tumor samples. PBMCs were collected pretreatment and during treatment, and were isolated and stored as previously described. The CDR3 runs 14 residues from the cysteine to the phenylalanine. CDR3 DNA is the only sequence kept; it has 42 bases, read in frame from the first base. The V and J ends are trimmed by 0 bases and 8 bases, leaving 10 bases between them. Via the germline V gene, CDR1 is KGHSH and CDR2 LQKENI. To estimate absolute template abundance from read counts, synthetic TCR analog templates were spiked into each PCR. Using the immunoSEQ assay, TCRbeta CDR3 regions were amplified from genomic DNA with bias-controlled V and J gene primers. Sequencing of rearranged TCRbeta segments was performed at approximately 20X coverage. Per the source publication's procedure: Clustering was used to correct sequencing errors, and CDR3s were annotated against IMGT so that V, D and J genes could be assigned. Downstream analyses used only productive TCRbeta rearrangements and left out out-of-frame or stop-codon sequences. To compute clonality, Shannon entropy was normalized by the log of the number of unique productive sequences and then subtracted from one. Clones differing between time points or between blood and tumor were identified by Fisher's exact test with Benjamini-Hochberg correction at adjusted p below 0.01. In its TCRdb copy, this immuneACCESS table keeps in-frame sequences only and misses some clones. Where compared with another copy, unresolved V genes explain less than half of these, and the others have no known cause. V and J calls and clone size follow that table, whereas D and trimming were derived from the DNA. The sample yields about 45,000 clones; approximately 88% were counted once. About 4% of the sample rests with the top ten.

The rearranged chain carries TRBV18 and TRBJ2-2, with no reliable assignment of the D segment. Material: PBMCs, obtained around atezolizumab (anti-PD-L1) treatment. This sequence was found in a man of 80 years or more with urothelial cancer. This receptor has the CDR3 CASSPPSVGGELFF. The nucleotides read TGTGCCAGCTCACCACCGTCCGTCGGGGGGGAGCTGTTTTTT.